The sequence of this TCR beta chain was determined in a study of cytomegalovirus exposure and HLA in healthy donors. Amplification used 60 Vbeta primers and 13 Jbeta primers. Assay: immunoSEQ multiplex PCR; the TCRdb copy retains only in-frame clones and omits some. The table includes about 98,000 clones, roughly 76% detected once. The CDR3 sequence is 13 residues long. V lost 4 bases, J lost 7 bases, and 1 base stayed unmatched. Germline CDR1 and CDR2: LNHDA and SQIVND (reference sequence). The rearrangement uses TRBV19 and TRBJ1-2; 12 bases are a match to TRBD1. This TCR was sampled from a human donor in good health. Sequencing input: PBMCs. CDR3 in amino acids: CASSRDRGPGYTF. The DNA for the CDR3 is TGTGCCAGTAGTAGGGACAGGGGGCCTGGCTACACCTTC. Full variable domain (remainder filled in from reference TRBV19 and TRBJ1-2): DGGITQSPKYLFRKEGQNVTLSCEQNLNHDAMYWYRQDPGQGLRLIYYSQIVNDFQKGDIAEGYSVSREKKESFPLTVTSAQKNPTAFYLCASSRDRGPGYTFGSGTRLTVV.